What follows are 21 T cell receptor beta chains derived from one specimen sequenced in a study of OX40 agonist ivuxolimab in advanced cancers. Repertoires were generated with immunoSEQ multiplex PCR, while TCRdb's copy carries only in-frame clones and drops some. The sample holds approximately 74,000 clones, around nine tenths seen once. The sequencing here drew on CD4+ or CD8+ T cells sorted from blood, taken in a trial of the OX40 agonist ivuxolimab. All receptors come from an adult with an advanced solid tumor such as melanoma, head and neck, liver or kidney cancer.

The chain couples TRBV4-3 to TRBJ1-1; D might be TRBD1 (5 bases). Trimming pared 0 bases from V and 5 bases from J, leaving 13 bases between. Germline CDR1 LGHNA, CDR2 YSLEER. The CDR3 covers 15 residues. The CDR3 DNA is TGCGCCAGCAGCCAAGATCCCCTTGGGGGGACTGAAGCTTTCTTT. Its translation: CASSQDPLGGTEAFF.

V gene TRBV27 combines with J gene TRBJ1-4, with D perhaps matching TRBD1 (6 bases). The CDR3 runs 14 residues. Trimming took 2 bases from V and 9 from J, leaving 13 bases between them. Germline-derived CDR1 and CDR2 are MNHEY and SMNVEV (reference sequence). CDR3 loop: CASSLEYRVKKLFF. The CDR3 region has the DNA TGTGCCAGCAGTTTAGAGTACAGGGTAAAAAAACTGTTTTTT.

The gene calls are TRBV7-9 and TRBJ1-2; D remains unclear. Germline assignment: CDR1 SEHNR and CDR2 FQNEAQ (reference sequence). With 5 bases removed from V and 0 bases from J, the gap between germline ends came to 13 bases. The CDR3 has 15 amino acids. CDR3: CASSPTQSPNYGYTF. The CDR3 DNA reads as TGTGCCAGCAGCCCCACTCAGTCCCCTAACTATGGCTACACCTTC.

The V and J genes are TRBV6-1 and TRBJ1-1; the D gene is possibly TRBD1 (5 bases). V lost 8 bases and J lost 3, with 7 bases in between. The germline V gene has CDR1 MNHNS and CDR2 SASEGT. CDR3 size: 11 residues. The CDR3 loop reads CASRGYTEAFF. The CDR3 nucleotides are TGTGCCAGCCGGGGCTACACTGAAGCTTTCTTT.

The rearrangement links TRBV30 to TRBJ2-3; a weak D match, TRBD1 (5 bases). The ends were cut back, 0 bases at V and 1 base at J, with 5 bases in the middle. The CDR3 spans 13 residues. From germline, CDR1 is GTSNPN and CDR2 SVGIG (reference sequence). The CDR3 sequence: CAWSVRGTDTQYF. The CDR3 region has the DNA TGTGCCTGGAGTGTCAGGGGCACAGATACGCAGTATTTT.

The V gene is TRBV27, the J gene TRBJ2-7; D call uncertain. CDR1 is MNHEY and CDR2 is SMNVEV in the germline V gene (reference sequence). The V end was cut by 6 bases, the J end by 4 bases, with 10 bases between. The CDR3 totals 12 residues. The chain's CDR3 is CASRGIGYEQYF. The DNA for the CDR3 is TGTGCCAGCAGAGGTATCGGTTACGAGCAGTACTTC.

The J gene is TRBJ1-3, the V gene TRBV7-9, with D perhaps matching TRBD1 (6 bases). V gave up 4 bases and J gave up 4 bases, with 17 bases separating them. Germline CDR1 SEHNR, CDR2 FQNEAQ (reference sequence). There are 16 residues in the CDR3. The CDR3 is CASSSTDRRPGNTIYF. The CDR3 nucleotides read TGTGCCAGCAGCTCAACGGACAGAAGACCAGGAAACACCATATATTTT.

For the CDR3, the DNA is TGTGCCAGCAGTGGTACCCGGGGACTTAACTTCGCCACAGATACGCAGTATTTT. This sequence encodes CASSGTRGLNFATDTQYF. The chain combines TRBV25-1 with TRBJ2-3; tentative D call: TRBD2 (6 bases). This CDR3 spans 18 amino acids. The V gene's germline CDR1 is MGHDK and CDR2 SYGVNS. Deletions cut 4 bases from V and 2 bases from J, with 22 bases between.

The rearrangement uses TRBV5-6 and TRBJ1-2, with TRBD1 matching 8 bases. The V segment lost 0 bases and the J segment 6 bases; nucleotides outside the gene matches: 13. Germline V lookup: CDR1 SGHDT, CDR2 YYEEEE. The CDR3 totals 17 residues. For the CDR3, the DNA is TGTGCCAGCAGCTTGGATGCGACAGGGGAGATCGGTCATGGCTACACCTTC. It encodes CASSLDATGEIGHGYTF.

CDR3 nucleotide sequence: TGTGCCAGCTCACCACCCCTAGCGGGGACAGATACGCAGTATTTT. Translating gives CASSPPLAGTDTQYF. The chain has TRBV18 and TRBJ2-3; 9 positions agree with TRBD2. Germline V gene lookup returns CDR1 KGHSH and CDR2 LQKENI. Trimming cost V 0 bases and J 3 bases; bases outside gene matches: 1. This CDR3 comprises 15 residues.

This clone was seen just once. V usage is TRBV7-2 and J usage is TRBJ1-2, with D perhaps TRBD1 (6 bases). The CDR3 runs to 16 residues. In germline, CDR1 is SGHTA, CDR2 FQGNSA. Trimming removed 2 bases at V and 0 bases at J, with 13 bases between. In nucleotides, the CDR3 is TGTGCCAGCAGCTTATTAGGGGGGGTGACTAACTATGGCTACACCTTC. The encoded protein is CASSLLGGVTNYGYTF.

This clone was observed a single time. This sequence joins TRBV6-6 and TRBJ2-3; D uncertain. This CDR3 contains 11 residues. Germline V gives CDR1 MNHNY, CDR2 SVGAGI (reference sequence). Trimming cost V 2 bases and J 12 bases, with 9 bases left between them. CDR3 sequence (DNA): TGTGCCAGCAGTTACGGACCTGATCAGTATTTT. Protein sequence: CASSYGPDQYF.

The CDR3 sequence is CASSLNTEAFF. The CDR3 region has the DNA TGTGCCAGCAGCTTGAACACTGAAGCTTTCTTT. V usage is TRBV5-6 and J usage is TRBJ1-1, with D unresolved. CDR1 SGHDT and CDR2 YYEEEE come from the germline V gene. The CDR3 spans 11 residues. The germline V and J ends were trimmed by 1 base and 2 bases, with 0 bases remaining between them.

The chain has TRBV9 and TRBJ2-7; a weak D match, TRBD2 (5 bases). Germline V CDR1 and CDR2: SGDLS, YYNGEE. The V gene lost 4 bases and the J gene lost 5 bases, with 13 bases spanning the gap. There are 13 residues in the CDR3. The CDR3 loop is CASSPAGYHEQYF. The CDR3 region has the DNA TGTGCCAGCAGCCCCGCGGGCTACCACGAGCAGTACTTC. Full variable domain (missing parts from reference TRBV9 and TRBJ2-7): DSGVTQTPKHLITATGQRVTLRCSPRSGDLSVYWYQQSLDQGLQFLIQYYNGEERAKGNILERFSAQQFPDLHSELNLSSLELGDSALYFCASSPAGYHEQYFGPGTRLTVT.

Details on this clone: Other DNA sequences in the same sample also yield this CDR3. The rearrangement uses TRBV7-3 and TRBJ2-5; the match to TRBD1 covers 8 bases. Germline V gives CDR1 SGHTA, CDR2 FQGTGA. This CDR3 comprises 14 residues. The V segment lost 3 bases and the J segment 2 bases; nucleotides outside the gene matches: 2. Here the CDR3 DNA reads TGTGCCAGCAGCTTGACAGGGGCGCAAGAGACCCAGTACTTC. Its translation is CASSLTGAQETQYF. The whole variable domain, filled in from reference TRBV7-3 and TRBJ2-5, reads GAGVSQTPSNKVTEKGKYVELRCDPISGHTALYWYRQSLGQGPEFLIYFQGTGAADDSGLPNDRFFAVRPEGSVSTLKIQRTERGDSAVYLCASSLTGAQETQYFGPGTRLLVL.

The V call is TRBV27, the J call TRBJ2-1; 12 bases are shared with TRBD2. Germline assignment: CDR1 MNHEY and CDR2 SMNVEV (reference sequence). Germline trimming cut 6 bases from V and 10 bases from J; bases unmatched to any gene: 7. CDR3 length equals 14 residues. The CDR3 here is CASSLTSGSQEQFF. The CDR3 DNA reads TGTGCCAGCAGCCTGACTAGCGGGAGTCAAGAGCAGTTCTTC.

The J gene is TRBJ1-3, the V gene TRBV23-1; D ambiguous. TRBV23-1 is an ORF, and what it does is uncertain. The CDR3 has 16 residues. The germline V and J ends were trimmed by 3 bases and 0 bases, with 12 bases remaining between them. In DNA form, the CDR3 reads TGCGCCAGCAGTCACCGAGACGGGCGCTCTGGAAACACCATATATTTT. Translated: CASSHRDGRSGNTIYF.

The CDR3 here is CASSSPGGMDTQYF. DNA of the CDR3: TGTGCCAGTAGTTCACCGGGAGGAATGGATACGCAGTATTTT. The V gene is TRBV19, the J gene TRBJ2-3, with 7 bases lining up with TRBD2. Germline lookup yields CDR1 LNHDA and CDR2 SQIVND (reference sequence). This CDR3 has 14 amino acids. The V and J ends lost 5 bases and 6 bases, in that order; junction bases with no gene match: 8.

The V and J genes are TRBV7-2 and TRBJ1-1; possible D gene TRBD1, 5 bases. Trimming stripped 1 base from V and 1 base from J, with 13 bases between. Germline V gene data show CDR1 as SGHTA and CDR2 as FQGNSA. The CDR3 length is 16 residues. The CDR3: CASSLVQGRENTEAFF. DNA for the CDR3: TGTGCCAGCAGCTTAGTTCAGGGAAGGGAGAACACTGAAGCTTTCTTT.

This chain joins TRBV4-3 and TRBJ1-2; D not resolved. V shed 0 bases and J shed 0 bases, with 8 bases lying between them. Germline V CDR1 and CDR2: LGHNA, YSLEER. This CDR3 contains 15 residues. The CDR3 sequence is CASSQDLSPNYGYTF. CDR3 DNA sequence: TGCGCCAGCAGCCAAGATTTATCCCCTAACTATGGCTACACCTTC.

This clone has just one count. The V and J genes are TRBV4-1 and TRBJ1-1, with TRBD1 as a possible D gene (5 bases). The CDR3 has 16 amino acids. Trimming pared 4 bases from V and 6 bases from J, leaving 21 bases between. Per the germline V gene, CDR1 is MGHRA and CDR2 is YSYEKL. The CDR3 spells CASSPMRAGTFSEAFF. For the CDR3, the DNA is TGCGCCAGCAGCCCCATGAGGGCAGGGACCTTTTCTGAAGCTTTCTTT.